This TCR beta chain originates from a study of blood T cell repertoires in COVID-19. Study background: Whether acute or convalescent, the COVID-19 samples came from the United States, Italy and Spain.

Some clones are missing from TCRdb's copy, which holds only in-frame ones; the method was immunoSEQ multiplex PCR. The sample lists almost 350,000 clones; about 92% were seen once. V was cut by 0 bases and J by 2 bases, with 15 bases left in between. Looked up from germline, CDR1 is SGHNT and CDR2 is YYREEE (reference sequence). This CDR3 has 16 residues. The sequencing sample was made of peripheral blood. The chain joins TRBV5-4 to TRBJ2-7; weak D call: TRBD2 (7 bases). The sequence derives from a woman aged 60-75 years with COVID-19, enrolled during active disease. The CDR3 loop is CASSLVGGGAPYEQYF. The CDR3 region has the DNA TGTGCCAGCAGCTTGGTCGGTGGGGGGGCCCCCTACGAGCAGTACTTC. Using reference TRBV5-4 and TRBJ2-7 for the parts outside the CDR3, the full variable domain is ETGVTQSPTHLIKTRGQQVTLRCSSQSGHNTVSWYQQALGQGPQFIFQYYREEENGRGNFPPRFSGLQFPNYSSELNVNALELDDSALYLCASSLVGGGAPYEQYFGPGTRLTVT.